This is a list of T cell receptor beta chains from one sample in a study of blood T cell repertoires in COVID-19. Sequencing used immunoSEQ multiplex PCR; TCRdb keeps in-frame clones, though not all of them. The sample has 200,000 to 250,000 clones; approximately 85% are singletons. Sequencing input: peripheral blood. The receptors come from a woman aged 70-85 years with COVID-19, enrolled during active disease. Each CDR3 is given with its conserved first and last residue. The order of the fields is V gene, D gene, clone size, J gene, CDR3 DNA, CDR3 protein. A D gene is named only where the DNA matches it firmly. The size of a clone is reported for some rows only, either as once, few or many, or as a class for expanded clones.

v_gene: TRBV7-6
d_gene: -
abundance: -
j_gene: TRBJ1-1
CDR3nt: TGTGCCAGCAGCTTAATGACAGGAGTGAACACTGAAGCTTTCTTT
CDR3aa: CASSLMTGVNTEAFF

v_gene: TRBV5-8
d_gene: -
abundance: -
j_gene: TRBJ2-7
CDR3nt: TGTGCCAGCAGCGACCCCGGTTGGGCAGGGGATCCCTACGAGCAGTACTTC
CDR3aa: CASSDPGWAGDPYEQYF

v_gene: TRBV2
d_gene: -
abundance: -
j_gene: TRBJ2-3
CDR3nt: TGTGCCAGCAGCCAGGTAGCAGATACGCAGTATTTT
CDR3aa: CASSQVADTQYF

v_gene: TRBV29-1
d_gene: -
abundance: -
j_gene: TRBJ1-1
CDR3nt: TGCAGCGCCTTACGGGGTGAAGCTTTCTTT
CDR3aa: CSALRGEAFF

v_gene: TRBV12-3/TRBV12-4
d_gene: TRBD2
abundance: -
j_gene: TRBJ2-5
CDR3nt: TGTGCCACCCGGACTAGCGGACAAGAGACCCAGTACTTC
CDR3aa: CATRTSGQETQYF

v_gene: TRBV6-5
d_gene: -
abundance: -
j_gene: TRBJ1-1
CDR3nt: TGTGCCAGCAGTTACTCTAGCAGAGAGGGTGAAGCTTTCTTT
CDR3aa: CASSYSSREGEAFF

v_gene: TRBV7-8
d_gene: -
abundance: -
j_gene: TRBJ1-2
CDR3nt: TGTGCCACCCGCCCGGGGGAGGGCAGGGATAGTAGCTATGGCTACACCTTC
CDR3aa: CATRPGEGRDSSYGYTF

v_gene: TRBV6-4
d_gene: TRBD2
abundance: -
j_gene: TRBJ2-1
CDR3nt: TGTGCCAGCAGTGATCACCTCCCGGGGGGTAGGCAGTTCTTC
CDR3aa: CASSDHLPGGRQFF

v_gene: TRBV6-1
d_gene: TRBD2
abundance: -
j_gene: TRBJ2-5
CDR3nt: TGTGCCAGCAGTGAACTTCCGGGACTAGCGGTGGAGACCCAGTACTTC
CDR3aa: CASSELPGLAVETQYF

v_gene: TRBV5-6
d_gene: TRBD2
abundance: -
j_gene: TRBJ2-1
CDR3nt: TGTGCCAGCAGCCTGGGGGTTATTAGCGGGGCTCACAATGAGCAGTTCTTC
CDR3aa: CASSLGVISGAHNEQFF

v_gene: TRBV11-2
d_gene: TRBD1
abundance: -
j_gene: TRBJ2-7
CDR3nt: TGTGCCAGCAGCTTTACAGGGGCGGGCGAGCAGTACTTC
CDR3aa: CASSFTGAGEQYF

v_gene: TRBV27
d_gene: TRBD2
abundance: -
j_gene: TRBJ2-3
CDR3nt: TGTGCCAGCAGTCCGCACCAGCGGGAGGTGGCAGATACGCAGTATTTT
CDR3aa: CASSPHQREVADTQYF

v_gene: TRBV5-1
d_gene: -
abundance: -
j_gene: TRBJ2-2
CDR3nt: TGCGCCAGCAGCTTGGAAGGGGGAGACACCGGGGAGCTGTTTTTT
CDR3aa: CASSLEGGDTGELFF

v_gene: TRBV11-3
d_gene: TRBD2
abundance: once
j_gene: TRBJ2-3
CDR3nt: TGTGCCAGCAGCTTTTTTGCGGGGGACACAGATACGCAGTATTTT
CDR3aa: CASSFFAGDTDTQYF

v_gene: TRBV12-3/TRBV12-4
d_gene: -
abundance: few
j_gene: TRBJ1-4
CDR3nt: TGTGCCAGCACCCTCCCCGGGACATTTCAACTGTTTTTT
CDR3aa: CASTLPGTFQLFF

v_gene: TRBV6-2/TRBV6-3
d_gene: TRBD1
abundance: -
j_gene: TRBJ2-5
CDR3nt: TGTGCCAGCAGTTACTCGGACAGGGGTCCCCAAGAGACCCAGTACTTC
CDR3aa: CASSYSDRGPQETQYF

v_gene: TRBV7-9
d_gene: TRBD1
abundance: -
j_gene: TRBJ1-2
CDR3nt: TGTGCCAGCAGCTTTAGTACAGGGGACAGTGGCTACACCTTC
CDR3aa: CASSFSTGDSGYTF

v_gene: TRBV4-2
d_gene: -
abundance: once
j_gene: TRBJ1-5
CDR3nt: TGTGCCAGCAGCCAACGTACAGGGTCAACTGAGTCCCAGCATTTT
CDR3aa: CASSQRTGSTESQHF

v_gene: TRBV14
d_gene: TRBD1
abundance: -
j_gene: TRBJ2-2
CDR3nt: TGTGCCAGCAGCCGCCGGACAGGGGGCAACACCGGGGAGCTGTTTTTT
CDR3aa: CASSRRTGGNTGELFF

v_gene: TRBV6-2/TRBV6-3
d_gene: -
abundance: -
j_gene: TRBJ1-1
CDR3nt: TGTGCCAGCAGCGACACAGGAGTGGAAGCTTTCTTT
CDR3aa: CASSDTGVEAFF

v_gene: TRBV6-5
d_gene: -
abundance: -
j_gene: TRBJ1-5
CDR3nt: TGTGCCACCGGGGGTAGCAATCAGCCCCAGCATTTT
CDR3aa: CATGGSNQPQHF

v_gene: TRBV19
d_gene: TRBD1
abundance: -
j_gene: TRBJ2-7
CDR3nt: TGTGCCAGTAGTATAATAGGGACAGGGGGCTACGAGCAGTACTTC
CDR3aa: CASSIIGTGGYEQYF

v_gene: TRBV5-1
d_gene: TRBD1
abundance: -
j_gene: TRBJ2-3
CDR3nt: TGCGCCAGCAGCCGAGACAGGGGTGGGACAGATACGCAGTATTTT
CDR3aa: CASSRDRGGTDTQYF

v_gene: TRBV20-1
d_gene: -
abundance: -
j_gene: TRBJ1-3
CDR3nt: TGCAGTGCTAGTATAGATTCAATCCTCTCTGGAAACACCATATATTTT
CDR3aa: CSASIDSILSGNTIYF

v_gene: TRBV5-4
d_gene: -
abundance: -
j_gene: TRBJ2-3
CDR3nt: TGTGCCAGCAGCAACGGCGGGCGGAGCGGGGCCAGGGGCCCAGATACGCAGTATTTT
CDR3aa: CASSNGGRSGARGPDTQYF

v_gene: TRBV7-2
d_gene: -
abundance: -
j_gene: TRBJ2-7
CDR3nt: TGTGCCAGCAGCTTCACCGGGACTCCCCCCGAGCAGTACTTC
CDR3aa: CASSFTGTPPEQYF

v_gene: TRBV5-1
d_gene: TRBD1
abundance: few
j_gene: TRBJ2-7
CDR3nt: TGCGCCAGCAGCTCGGACAGGGTTGGCGGGTACGAGCAGTACTTC
CDR3aa: CASSSDRVGGYEQYF

v_gene: TRBV19
d_gene: TRBD2
abundance: -
j_gene: TRBJ2-3
CDR3nt: TGTGCCAGTAGTATAGATCAGCGGGGCTACACAGATACGCAGTATTTT
CDR3aa: CASSIDQRGYTDTQYF

v_gene: TRBV19
d_gene: TRBD1
abundance: -
j_gene: TRBJ2-7
CDR3nt: TGTGCCAGTTCTAACCGGGACAGACCCTACGAGCAGTACTTC
CDR3aa: CASSNRDRPYEQYF

v_gene: TRBV4-3
d_gene: -
abundance: few
j_gene: TRBJ1-1
CDR3nt: TGCGCCAGCAGCCAAGACCACTATGTGGGGCGGAGTGAAGCTTTCTTT
CDR3aa: CASSQDHYVGRSEAFF

v_gene: TRBV7-9
d_gene: -
abundance: few
j_gene: TRBJ1-2
CDR3nt: TGTGCCAGCAGCTTAGGAGGGGGACCGAGAGAGTATGGCTACACCTTC
CDR3aa: CASSLGGGPREYGYTF

v_gene: TRBV3-1/TRBV3-2
d_gene: TRBD1
abundance: once
j_gene: TRBJ1-4
CDR3nt: TGTGCCAGCAGCCTTACCGGGACAGGATATGAAAAACTGTTTTTT
CDR3aa: CASSLTGTGYEKLFF

v_gene: TRBV5-1
d_gene: -
abundance: -
j_gene: TRBJ2-3
CDR3nt: TGCGCCAGCAGCTTGGTCGACAAACTCACAGATACGCAGTATTTT
CDR3aa: CASSLVDKLTDTQYF

v_gene: TRBV3-1/TRBV3-2
d_gene: TRBD1
abundance: -
j_gene: TRBJ1-6
CDR3nt: TGTGCCAGCACAACCGGGACAGGGGATTCACCCCTCCACTTT
CDR3aa: CASTTGTGDSPLHF

v_gene: TRBV5-5
d_gene: -
abundance: -
j_gene: TRBJ2-7
CDR3nt: TGTGCCAGCAGCTTAACCGGGACTTCCGTCTACGAGCAGTACTTC
CDR3aa: CASSLTGTSVYEQYF

v_gene: TRBV5-1
d_gene: -
abundance: -
j_gene: TRBJ1-2
CDR3nt: TGCGCCAGCAGCTTGGGCGGGGGCGAGGACTATGGCTACACCTTC
CDR3aa: CASSLGGGEDYGYTF

v_gene: TRBV7-2
d_gene: -
abundance: -
j_gene: TRBJ1-2
CDR3nt: TGTGCCAGCAGCCTAGGGCCGGAGGGGCCCTATGGCTACACCTTC
CDR3aa: CASSLGPEGPYGYTF

v_gene: TRBV2
d_gene: -
abundance: -
j_gene: TRBJ1-2
CDR3nt: TGTGCCAGCAGTGGAGGAAGCCCAGCCTATGGCTACACCTTC
CDR3aa: CASSGGSPAYGYTF

v_gene: TRBV18
d_gene: TRBD2
abundance: -
j_gene: TRBJ2-7
CDR3nt: TGTGCCAGCTCACCTAGCCAAGCGGGAGCCTCCGAGCAGTACTTC
CDR3aa: CASSPSQAGASEQYF

v_gene: TRBV11-1
d_gene: TRBD2
abundance: -
j_gene: TRBJ2-1
CDR3nt: TGTGCCAGCAGCAACCCAGGACTAGCGGGAGTAGATGAGCAGTTCTTC
CDR3aa: CASSNPGLAGVDEQFF

v_gene: TRBV7-9
d_gene: -
abundance: -
j_gene: TRBJ1-5
CDR3nt: TGTGCCAGCAGTCAAACAGGGACCAATCAGCCCCAGCATTTT
CDR3aa: CASSQTGTNQPQHF

v_gene: TRBV16
d_gene: TRBD1
abundance: few
j_gene: TRBJ1-2
CDR3nt: TGTGCCAGCAGCCCGGACAGGGGTCGGGGCTACACCTTC
CDR3aa: CASSPDRGRGYTF

v_gene: TRBV6-2/TRBV6-3
d_gene: TRBD1
abundance: -
j_gene: TRBJ1-3
CDR3nt: TGTGCCAGCAGTTACGGGACAGGGCAACCCTCTGGAAACACCATATATTTT
CDR3aa: CASSYGTGQPSGNTIYF

v_gene: TRBV15
d_gene: TRBD1
abundance: -
j_gene: TRBJ2-7
CDR3nt: TGTGCCACCAGCAGATCCGGGACAGGGAACTACGAGCAGTACTTC
CDR3aa: CATSRSGTGNYEQYF

v_gene: TRBV7-2
d_gene: -
abundance: -
j_gene: TRBJ2-1
CDR3nt: TGTGCCAGCAGCTTAGCGACAGAGCAGTTCTTC
CDR3aa: CASSLATEQFF

v_gene: TRBV19
d_gene: TRBD1
abundance: -
j_gene: TRBJ1-4
CDR3nt: TGTGCCAGTACCTGGACAGGGGGGAATGAAAAACTGTTTTTT
CDR3aa: CASTWTGGNEKLFF

v_gene: TRBV7-9
d_gene: -
abundance: few
j_gene: TRBJ1-2
CDR3nt: TGTGCCAGCAGCTTAGATTCGAGGGCTAACTATGGCTACACCTTC
CDR3aa: CASSLDSRANYGYTF